The clone carrying this T cell receptor (beta chain) appeared a few times. What it recognizes is unknown. 5'RACE with constant-segment primers built TCRalpha and TCRbeta cDNA libraries with UMIs. TCRdb reprocessed the 5' RACE reads with MiXCR, giving one entry per CDR3 protein. Of more than 110,000 distinct CDR3 sequences in the sample, roughly a quarter were seen once. The data are from a study of T-cell memory formation after mild COVID-19. Study details: Largely donor-specific TCR clusters were found. General study points: For second-wave clones that peaked at day 37, SARS-CoV-2 specificity went unverified. Cross-reactive memory apparently joined, as some responding clones appeared in pre-infection memory.

Trimming pared 5 bases from V and 0 bases from J, leaving 8 bases between. The CDR3 extends over 14 amino acids. Germline V gene sequence: CDR1 SNHLY, CDR2 FYNNEI. The TCR originated in an adult woman who had mild COVID-19 (a few samples of this study predate the infection). Cell type and time point are not known. The sequenced material came from PBMCs or a T cell subset sorted from them (not recorded which). This sequence joins TRBV2 and TRBJ1-5; D gene uncertain. The CDR3: CASSSPDSNQPQHF. Written as DNA, the CDR3 is TGTGCCAGCAGTAGCCCCGATAGCAATCAGCCCCAGCATTTT.